A single sample gave rise to the 2 T cell receptor beta chains below, sequenced in a study of blood T cells in healthy people across ages. PCR was performed a second time for about 6 to 12 cycles using a sample-barcoded 5' primer and a J-beta primer mix. TCRdb re-called the 5' RACE reads with MiXCR, one entry per CDR3 protein. The table has around 2 million distinct CDR3 sequences, about 39% seen once. Sequencing input: blood. The receptors shown here come from a human donor in good health.

This clonotype was seen more than once but under ten times. The chain combines TRBV7-2 with TRBJ2-5; TRBD2 agrees at 15 bases. Trimming at V came to 1 base and at J to 6 bases, leaving 3 bases not matched to a gene. The CDR3 has 16 residues. Per the germline V gene, CDR1 is SGHTA and CDR2 is FQGNSA. The CDR3 bases are TGTGCCAGCAGCTTAGGGACTAGCGGGGGGGTGAAGACCCAGTACTTC. Protein sequence: CASSLGTSGGVKTQYF.

This CDR3 is CASSSDRAGSYYEQYF. The CDR3, as DNA: TGTGCCAGCAGCTCTGACAGGGCCGGGAGTTACTACGAGCAGTACTTC. The chain combines TRBV5-5 with TRBJ2-7; tentatively, D is TRBD1 (7 bases). Germline-derived CDR1 and CDR2 are SGHKS and YYEKEE (reference sequence). V gave up 3 bases and J gave up 3 bases, with 19 bases separating them. There are 16 residues in the CDR3.